The 23 T cell receptor beta chains below were found in one sample sequenced in a study of blood T cell repertoires in COVID-19. This table comes from immunoSEQ multiplex PCR, and its TCRdb copy is limited to in-frame clones, with some not included. The table records roughly 200,000 clones, 75% to 85% of them present only once. Material for sequencing was peripheral blood. Every receptor here comes from a human donor in a cohort sampled during active COVID-19.

The chain recombines TRBV19 with TRBJ1-2, with 12 bases aligning to TRBD1. Germline V gene data show CDR1 as LNHDA and CDR2 as SQIVND (reference sequence). With V trimmed by 7 bases and J by 6 bases, 9 bases remained unmatched. The CDR3 covers 15 residues. The CDR3 sequence is CASTQGTGGVDGYTF. The CDR3 DNA follows: TGTGCCAGTACCCAAGGGACAGGGGGCGTCGATGGCTACACCTTC.

This clone showed up just a few times. The V call is TRBV5-1, the J call TRBJ1-1; 7 positions agree with TRBD1. In germline, CDR1 is SGHRS, CDR2 YFSETQ. Losses at the gene ends were 2 bases for V and 1 base for J; bases not matched to a gene: 8. There are 16 residues in the CDR3. The CDR3, as DNA: TGCGCCAGCAGCTTCGGACAGGCGGCGGGGAACACTGAAGCTTTCTTT. It is translated as CASSFGQAAGNTEAFF.

The chain couples TRBV4-1 to TRBJ2-4; tentative D call: TRBD2 (5 bases). The V end was cut by 2 bases, the J end by 4 bases, with 15 bases between. The CDR3 contains 16 residues. Germline V CDR1 and CDR2: MGHRA, YSYEKL. The CDR3 here is CASSQQARETKNIQYF. Written as DNA, the CDR3 is TGCGCCAGCAGCCAACAAGCTAGGGAGACAAAAAACATTCAGTACTTC.

CDR3 region: CASSLGGGGAAETQYF. The CDR3 nucleotides read TGTGCCAGCAGCTTAGGTGGCGGGGGGGCCGCAGAGACCCAGTACTTC. The chain combines TRBV7-2 with TRBJ2-5; 9 bases match TRBD2. The CDR3 is 16 residues long. Per the germline V gene, CDR1 is SGHTA and CDR2 is FQGNSA. V gave up 1 base and J gave up 4 bases; unmatched junction bases: 7. Complete variable domain (other parts from reference TRBV7-2 and TRBJ2-5): GAGVSQSPSNKVTEKGKDVELRCDPISGHTALYWYRQSLGQGLEFLIYFQGNSAPDKSGLPSDRFSAERTGGSVSTLTIQRTQQEDSAVYLCASSLGGGGAAETQYFGPGTRLLVL.

The rearrangement joins TRBV10-3 to TRBJ2-7, with D tentatively TRBD1 (6 bases). V was clipped by 7 bases and J by 2 bases, with 12 bases between them. The CDR3 loop spans 13 amino acids. Germline V lookup: CDR1 ENHRY, CDR2 SYGVKD. The CDR3 DNA is TGTGCCATCACTCCGACAGGAGCCTACGAGCAGTACTTC. It yields the protein CAITPTGAYEQYF.

The rearrangement links TRBV19 to TRBJ2-1; D remains unclear. Germline CDR1 LNHDA, CDR2 SQIVND (reference sequence). The CDR3 runs 15 residues. Trimming shortened V by 6 bases and J by 0 bases, and 12 bases separated the two germline ends. CDR3 nucleotides: TGTGCCAGTAGAACCAGCGCTAGCTCCTACAATGAGCAGTTCTTC. This encodes CASRTSASSYNEQFF.

This chain links TRBV18 with TRBJ2-1, with a tentative D call TRBD2 (6 bases). This CDR3 is built from 16 residues. V lost 6 bases to trimming and J lost 1 base, with 16 bases between them. In germline, CDR1 is KGHSH, CDR2 LQKENI. CDR3 region: CASSLQVGGSYNEQFF. The CDR3 region has the DNA TGTGCCAGCTCCCTTCAAGTGGGGGGTTCCTACAATGAGCAGTTCTTC.

V usage is TRBV3-1 (or the pseudogene TRBV3-2) and J usage is TRBJ2-1; perhaps TRBD2 as D (5 bases). Germline-derived CDR1 and CDR2 are LGHDT and YNNKEL (reference sequence). The CDR3 totals 14 residues. V shed 1 base and J shed 6 bases, with 10 bases lying between them. Here the CDR3 reads CASSQGAGINEQFF. The DNA of the CDR3 is TGTGCCAGCAGCCAAGGAGCCGGGATCAATGAGCAGTTCTTC.

The genes are TRBV6-2 or TRBV6-3 and TRBJ2-1, with 14 nucleotides matching TRBD2. The V and J ends lost 6 bases and 7 bases, in that order; junction bases with no gene match: 8. The CDR3 runs 16 residues. The V gene's germline CDR1 is MNHEY and CDR2 SVGEGT. The CDR3: CASSSLTSGGENEQFF. CDR3 DNA: TGTGCCAGCAGCTCTCTGACTAGCGGGGGGGAGAATGAGCAGTTCTTC.

The V gene is TRBV30, the J gene TRBJ1-3; possibly TRBD1 for D (6 bases). Trimming stripped 4 bases from V and 4 bases from J, with 17 bases between. CDR1 and CDR2 from the germline V gene are GTSNPN and SVGIG (reference sequence). The CDR3 spans 15 residues. In nucleotides, the CDR3 is TGTGCCTGGACTCAAAGGACAGTTCAAGGAAACACCATATATTTT. The encoded protein is CAWTQRTVQGNTIYF.

The chain employs TRBV6-2 or TRBV6-3 and TRBJ2-5, with 10 positions matching TRBD2. J gave up 4 bases and V 4 bases, and 6 bases lay outside the gene matches. CDR3 length equals 15 residues. Germline V CDR1 and CDR2: MNHEY, SVGEGT. CDR3 region: CASSLGLAGVETQYF. CDR3 nucleotide sequence: TGTGCCAGCAGTTTAGGTCTAGCGGGGGTAGAGACCCAGTACTTC.

This chain connects TRBV11-1 to TRBJ2-3, with TRBD2 matching 9 bases. The CDR3 covers 16 residues. Looked up from germline, CDR1 is SGHAT and CDR2 is FQDESV (reference sequence). V lost 5 bases and J lost 1; bases outside the gene matches: 7. CDR3 region: CASSLLSGGRTDTQYF. DNA for the CDR3: TGTGCCAGCAGCCTTCTGAGCGGGGGGCGCACAGATACGCAGTATTTT.

The chain recombines TRBV7-8 with TRBJ1-1, with D tentatively TRBD1 (6 bases). Between the trimmed V and J ends, which lost 3 bases and 2 bases, there was a span of 16 bases. Germline V gene sequence: CDR1 SGHVS, CDR2 FQNEAQ. This CDR3 contains 16 residues. CDR3 sequence reads: CASSFGRGILNTEAFF. CDR3 DNA sequence: TGTGCCAGCAGCTTTGGCAGGGGCATACTAAACACTGAAGCTTTCTTT.

This chain joins TRBV25-1 and TRBJ2-7, with a possible D match to TRBD2 (6 bases). Per the germline V gene, CDR1 is MGHDK and CDR2 is SYGVNS. CDR3 length equals 16 residues. V was cut by 3 bases and J by 3 bases, with 18 bases left in between. The DNA for the CDR3 is TGTGCCAGCAGTGAGATGACAACTAGCACCTACTACGAGCAGTACTTC. Amino acids: CASSEMTTSTYYEQYF.

This chain links TRBV20-1 with TRBJ1-2; no clear D. CDR3 length: 11 amino acids. V was clipped by 7 bases and J by 4 bases, with 10 bases between them. Per the germline V gene, CDR1 is DFQATT and CDR2 is SNEGSKA (reference sequence). The CDR3: CSGAGGYGYTF. In nucleotides, the CDR3 is TGCAGTGGAGCGGGAGGCTATGGCTACACCTTC.

The chain links TRBV7-6 to TRBJ1-2; maybe TRBD1 (6 bases). The ends were cut back, 6 bases at V and 4 bases at J, with 15 bases in the middle. Per the germline V gene, CDR1 is SGHVS and CDR2 is FNYEAQ. This CDR3 spans 14 amino acids. The CDR3 is CASSSTGLAYGYTF. The CDR3 DNA is TGTGCCAGCAGTTCCACAGGGTTGGCCTATGGCTACACCTTC.

The CDR3 DNA reads as TGTGCCAGCAGCGTAGTGGCAGGGGACACCTACGAGCAGTACTTC. Translation gives CASSVVAGDTYEQYF. The rearrangement joins TRBV9 to TRBJ2-7; a weak D match, TRBD1 (6 bases). Germline assignment: CDR1 SGDLS and CDR2 YYNGEE. This CDR3 comprises 15 residues. The V gene lost 0 bases and the J gene lost 2 bases, with 12 bases spanning the gap.

The chain employs TRBV6-5 and TRBJ1-5; D is perhaps TRBD1 (5 bases). Germline CDR1 MNHEY, CDR2 SVGAGI. Trimming pared 7 bases from V and 6 bases from J, leaving 19 bases between. The CDR3 is made up of 15 amino acids. The CDR3 DNA reads as TGTGCCAGCATCCCCTCGGGGGGGAATCGTCAGCCCCAGCATTTT. It encodes CASIPSGGNRQPQHF.

This sequence joins TRBV18 and TRBJ1-1; D gene unclear. CDR3 size: 14 residues. Germline loops: CDR1 KGHSH, CDR2 LQKENI. The ends were cut back, 2 bases at V and 4 bases at J, with 11 bases in the middle. CDR3 sequence reads: CASSPKPRGTEAFF. The DNA of the CDR3 is TGTGCCAGCTCACCAAAACCCCGGGGCACTGAAGCTTTCTTT.

The chain links TRBV4-3 to TRBJ2-3; 8 bases fit TRBD1. Trimming cost V 0 bases and J 1 base; bases outside gene matches: 3. Germline V gene lookup returns CDR1 LGHNA and CDR2 YSLEER. This CDR3 spans 16 amino acids. CDR3 in amino acids: CASSQDFRGRTDTQYF. CDR3 nucleotide sequence: TGCGCCAGCAGCCAAGATTTCAGGGGGCGCACAGATACGCAGTATTTT.

The chain joins TRBV6-5 to TRBJ1-5, with D possibly being TRBD1 (5 bases). Germline assignment: CDR1 MNHEY and CDR2 SVGAGI. Trimming took off 6 bases at V and 6 bases at J, with 18 bases between the two ends. The CDR3 consists of 15 residues. Here the CDR3 DNA reads TGTGCCAGCAGCCGTGGACAAGGAAGGGTTCAGCCCCAGCATTTT. Encoded protein: CASSRGQGRVQPQHF.

The chain uses TRBV28 and TRBJ1-5; D gene unclear. Germline V gene lookup returns CDR1 MDHEN and CDR2 SYDVKM. The CDR3 runs 12 residues. Deletions cut 8 bases from V and 5 bases from J, with 10 bases between. The chain's CDR3 is CASAYGYQPQHF. The CDR3 DNA follows: TGTGCCAGCGCGTACGGGTATCAGCCCCAGCATTTT.

The rearrangement uses TRBV28 and TRBJ2-5, with 9 bases fitting TRBD1. Trimming at V came to 7 bases and at J to 5 bases, leaving 11 bases not matched to a gene. From germline, CDR1 is MDHEN and CDR2 SYDVKM. CDR3 length equals 15 residues. The CDR3 DNA sequence: TGTGCCAGCACCTCGGCGACAGGGGGACGGGAGACCCAGTACTTC. The encoded protein is CASTSATGGRETQYF.